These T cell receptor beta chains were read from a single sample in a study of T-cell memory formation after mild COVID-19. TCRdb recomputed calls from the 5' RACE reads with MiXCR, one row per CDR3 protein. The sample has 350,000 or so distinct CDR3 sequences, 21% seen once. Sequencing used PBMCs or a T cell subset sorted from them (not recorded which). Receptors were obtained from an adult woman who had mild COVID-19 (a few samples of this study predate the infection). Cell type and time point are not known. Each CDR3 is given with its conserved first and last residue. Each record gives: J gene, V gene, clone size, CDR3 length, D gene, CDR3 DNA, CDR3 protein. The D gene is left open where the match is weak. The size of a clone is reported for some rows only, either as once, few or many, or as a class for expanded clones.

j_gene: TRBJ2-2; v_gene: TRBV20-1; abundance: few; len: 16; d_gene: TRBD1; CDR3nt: TGCAGTGCTAGAGATCGGTTCAGGGGGCTTACCGGGGAGCTGTTTTTT; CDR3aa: CSARDRFRGLTGELFF
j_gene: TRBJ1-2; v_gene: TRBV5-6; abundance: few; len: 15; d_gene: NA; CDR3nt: TGTGCCAGCAGCTGGGGGACTGCGATTACCTATGGCTACACCTTC; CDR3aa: CASSWGTAITYGYTF
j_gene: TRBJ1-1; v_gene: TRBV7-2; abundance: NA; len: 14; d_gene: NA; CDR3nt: TGTGCCAGCAGCTTATTTCAGTCGGGGGGTGAAGCTTTCTTT; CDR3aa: CASSLFQSGGEAFF
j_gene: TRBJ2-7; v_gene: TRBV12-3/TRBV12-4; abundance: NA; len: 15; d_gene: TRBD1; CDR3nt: TGTGCCAGCAGTTTCAGGGGACAGGCTTCCTACGAGCAGTACTTC; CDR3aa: CASSFRGQASYEQYF
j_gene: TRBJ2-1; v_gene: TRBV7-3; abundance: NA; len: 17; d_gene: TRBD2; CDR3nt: TGTGCCAGCAGCGTACAACCGGGACTAGGGACATACAATGAGCAGTTCTTC; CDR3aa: CASSVQPGLGTYNEQFF
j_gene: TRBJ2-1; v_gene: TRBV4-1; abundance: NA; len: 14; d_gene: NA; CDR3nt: TGCGCCAGCAGCCAAGTGGGTCATTACAATGAGCAGTTCTTC; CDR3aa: CASSQVGHYNEQFF
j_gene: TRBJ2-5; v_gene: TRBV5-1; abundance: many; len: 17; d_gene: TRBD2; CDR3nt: TGCGCCAGCAGCCCGGGACTAGCGGGGGGGCCGGAGGAGACCCAGTACTTC; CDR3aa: CASSPGLAGGPEETQYF
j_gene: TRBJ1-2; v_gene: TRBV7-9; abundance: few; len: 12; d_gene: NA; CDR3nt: TGTGCCAGCAGCGCCGACAGCTATGGCTACACCTTC; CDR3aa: CASSADSYGYTF
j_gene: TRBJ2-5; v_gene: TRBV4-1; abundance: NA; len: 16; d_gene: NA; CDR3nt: TGCGCCAGCAGCCAAGGAGGCTTACTCCTGGGAGAGACCCAGTACTTC; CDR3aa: CASSQGGLLLGETQYF
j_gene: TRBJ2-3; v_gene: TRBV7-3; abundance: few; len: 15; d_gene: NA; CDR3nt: TGTGCCAGCAGCTTAACAGGGGGGGGCTGGGATACGCAGTATTTT; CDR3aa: CASSLTGGGWDTQYF
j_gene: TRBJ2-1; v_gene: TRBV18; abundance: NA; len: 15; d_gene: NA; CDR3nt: TGTGCCAGCTCACCAGGGGTTTACTCCTACAATGAGCAGTTCTTC; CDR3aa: CASSPGVYSYNEQFF
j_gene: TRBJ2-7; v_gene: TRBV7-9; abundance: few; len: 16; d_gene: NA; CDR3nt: TGTGCCAGCAGCTTATCCGTGGGGGGAGCGACCTACGAGCAGTACTTC; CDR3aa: CASSLSVGGATYEQYF
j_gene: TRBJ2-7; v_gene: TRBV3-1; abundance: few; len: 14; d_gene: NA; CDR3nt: TGTGCCAGCAGCCAAGGGCAGGTCCGCTACGAGCAGTACTTC; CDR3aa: CASSQGQVRYEQYF
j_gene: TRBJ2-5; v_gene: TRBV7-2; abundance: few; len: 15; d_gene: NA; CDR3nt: TGTGCCAGCAGCTTAGCGGCTAGTAGTACCGAGACCCAGTACTTC; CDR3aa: CASSLAASSTETQYF
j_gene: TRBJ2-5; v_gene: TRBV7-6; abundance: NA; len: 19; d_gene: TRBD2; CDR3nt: TGTGCCAGCAGCTTAATGCCGACTAGCGGGAGTGGGCCGGTCGAGACCCAGTACTTC; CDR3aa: CASSLMPTSGSGPVETQYF
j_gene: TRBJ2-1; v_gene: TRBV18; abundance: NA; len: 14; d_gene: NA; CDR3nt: TGTGCCAGCTCACCAGGGACAAAGGACAATGAGCAGTTCTTC; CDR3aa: CASSPGTKDNEQFF
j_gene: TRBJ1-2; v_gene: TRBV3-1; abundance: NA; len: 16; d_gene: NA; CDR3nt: TGTGCCAGCAGCCAAGTAATAAAGGGAATCGACTATGGCTACACCTTC; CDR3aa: CASSQVIKGIDYGYTF
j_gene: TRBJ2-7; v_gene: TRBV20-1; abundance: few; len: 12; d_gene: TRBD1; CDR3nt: TGCAGTCCTCGACGCCAGGGGGACGAGCAGTACTTC; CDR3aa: CSPRRQGDEQYF
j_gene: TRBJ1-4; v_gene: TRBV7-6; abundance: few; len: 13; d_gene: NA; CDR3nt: TGTGCCAGCAGCTCCCCAGGGGATGAAAAACTGTTTTTT; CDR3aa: CASSSPGDEKLFF
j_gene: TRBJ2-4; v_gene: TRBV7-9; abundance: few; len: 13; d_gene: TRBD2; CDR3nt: TGTGCCAGCAGCCCTAGCGGGAGCTTCATTCAGTACTTC; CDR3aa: CASSPSGSFIQYF
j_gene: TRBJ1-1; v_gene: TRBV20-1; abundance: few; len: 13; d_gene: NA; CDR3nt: TGCAGTGCTATGGACGGGGGGCACACTGAAGCTTTCTTT; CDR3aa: CSAMDGGHTEAFF
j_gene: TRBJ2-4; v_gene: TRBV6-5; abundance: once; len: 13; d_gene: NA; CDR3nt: TGTGCCAGCAGTTCCAAACGGACGGGCATTCAGTACTTC; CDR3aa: CASSSKRTGIQYF
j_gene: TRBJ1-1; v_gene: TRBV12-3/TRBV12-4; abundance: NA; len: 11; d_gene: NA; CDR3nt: TGTGCCAGCAGTTTAGGGACGGGAGCTTTCTTT; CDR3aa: CASSLGTGAFF
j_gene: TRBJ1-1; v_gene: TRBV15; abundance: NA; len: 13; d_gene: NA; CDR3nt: TGTGCCACCAGCAGCAGGGTGGGCACTGAAGCTTTCTTT; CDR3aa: CATSSRVGTEAFF
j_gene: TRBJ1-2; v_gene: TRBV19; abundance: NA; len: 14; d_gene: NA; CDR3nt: TGTGCCAGTAGTATACCGGGGAGGAACTATGGCTACACCTTC; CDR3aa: CASSIPGRNYGYTF
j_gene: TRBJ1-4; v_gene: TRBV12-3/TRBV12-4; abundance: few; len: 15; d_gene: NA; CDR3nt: TGTGCCAGCAGTTTAGTTGTCGGGACCGCAGAAAAACTGTTTTTT; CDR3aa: CASSLVVGTAEKLFF
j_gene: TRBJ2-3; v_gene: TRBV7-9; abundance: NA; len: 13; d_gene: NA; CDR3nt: TGTGCCGGCGGGGGCCTCAGCACAGATACGCAGTATTTT; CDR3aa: CAGGGLSTDTQYF
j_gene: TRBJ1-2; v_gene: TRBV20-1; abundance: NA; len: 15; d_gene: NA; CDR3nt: TGCAGTGCTTCCAGAGGAGGAAGGGGCAACTATGGCTACACCTTC; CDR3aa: CSASRGGRGNYGYTF
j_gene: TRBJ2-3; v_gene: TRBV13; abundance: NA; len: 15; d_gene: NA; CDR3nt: TGTGCCAGCAGCCCATGGACTACGTTTGGGGATACGCAGTATTTT; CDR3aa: CASSPWTTFGDTQYF
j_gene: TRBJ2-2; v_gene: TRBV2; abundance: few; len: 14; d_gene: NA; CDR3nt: TGTGCCAGCCGGGACGGATTCAACACCGGGGAGCTGTTTTTT; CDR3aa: CASRDGFNTGELFF
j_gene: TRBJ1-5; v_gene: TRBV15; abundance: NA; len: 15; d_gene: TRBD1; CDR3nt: TGTGCCACCAGGATAGGGGGCTTAAGCAATCAGCCCCAGCATTTT; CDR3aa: CATRIGGLSNQPQHF
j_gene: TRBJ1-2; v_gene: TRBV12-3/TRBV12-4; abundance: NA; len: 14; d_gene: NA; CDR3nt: TGTGCCAGCAGCGACCCGGGACGGCCCCTAGGCTACACCTTC; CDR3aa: CASSDPGRPLGYTF
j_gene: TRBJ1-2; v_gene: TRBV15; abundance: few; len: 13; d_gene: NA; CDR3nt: TGTGCCACCAGCAGAGATACAGGTTTAATCGACACCTTC; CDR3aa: CATSRDTGLIDTF
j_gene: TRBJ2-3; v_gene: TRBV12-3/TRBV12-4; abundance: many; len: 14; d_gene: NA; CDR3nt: TGTGCCAGCAGTTTAGCGCTCCGCACAGATACGCAGTATTTT; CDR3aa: CASSLALRTDTQYF
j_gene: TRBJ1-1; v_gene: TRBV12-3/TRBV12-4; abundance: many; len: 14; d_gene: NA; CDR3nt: TGCGCCAGCAGCCTCGGCGGGACGAACACTGAAGCTTTCTTT; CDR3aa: CASSLGGTNTEAFF
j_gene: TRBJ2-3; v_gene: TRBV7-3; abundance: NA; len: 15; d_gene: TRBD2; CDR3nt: TGTGCCAGCAGCTACCGCACTAGCGGTACAGATACGCAGTATTTT; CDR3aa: CASSYRTSGTDTQYF
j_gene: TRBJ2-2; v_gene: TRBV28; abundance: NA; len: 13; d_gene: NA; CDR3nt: TGTGCCAGCAGAACCAGGTACACCGGGGAGCTGTTTTTT; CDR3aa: CASRTRYTGELFF
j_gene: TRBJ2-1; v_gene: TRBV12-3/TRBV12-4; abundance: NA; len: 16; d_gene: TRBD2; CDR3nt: TGTGCCAGCAGTTTCTCTAGCGGGGAATCCTACAATGAGCAGTTCTTC; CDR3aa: CASSFSSGESYNEQFF
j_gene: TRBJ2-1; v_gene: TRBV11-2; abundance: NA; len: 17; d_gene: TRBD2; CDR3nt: TGTGCCAGCAGATCCACAGCGGGAGGCATTTCGCTCGGCGAGCAGTTCTTC; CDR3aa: CASRSTAGGISLGEQFF
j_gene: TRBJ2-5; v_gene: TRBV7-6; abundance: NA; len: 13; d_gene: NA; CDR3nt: TGTGCCAGCAGCTCCCCATCACAAGAGACCCAGTACTTC; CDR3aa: CASSSPSQETQYF
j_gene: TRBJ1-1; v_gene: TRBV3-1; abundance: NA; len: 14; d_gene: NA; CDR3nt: TGTGCCAGCAGCTATTCGGACGGGAACACTGAAGCTTTCTTT; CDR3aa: CASSYSDGNTEAFF
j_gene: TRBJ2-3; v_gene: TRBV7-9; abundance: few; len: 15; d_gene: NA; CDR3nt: TGTGCCAGCAGCTTACTAGGCGCGACCACAGATACGCAGTATTTT; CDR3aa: CASSLLGATTDTQYF
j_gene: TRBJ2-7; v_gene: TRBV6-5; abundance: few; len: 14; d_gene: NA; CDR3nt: TGTGCCAGCAGTTACGGCGCCGGGACAAACGAGCAGTACTTC; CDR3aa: CASSYGAGTNEQYF
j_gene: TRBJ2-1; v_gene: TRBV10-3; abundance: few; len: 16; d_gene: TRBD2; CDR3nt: TGTGCCATCAGTGGGCAGCGGGGAAAGGGGTACAATGAGCAGTTCTTC; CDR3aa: CAISGQRGKGYNEQFF
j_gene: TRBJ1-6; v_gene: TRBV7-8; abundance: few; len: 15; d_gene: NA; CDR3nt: TGTGCCAGCAGCTTTCAGGCAGGGAATAATTCACCCCTCCACTTT; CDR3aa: CASSFQAGNNSPLHF
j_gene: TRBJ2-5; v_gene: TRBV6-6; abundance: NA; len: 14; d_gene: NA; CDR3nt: TGTGCCAGCAGTTACGGGAGCATTCAAGAGACCCAGTACTTC; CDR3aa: CASSYGSIQETQYF
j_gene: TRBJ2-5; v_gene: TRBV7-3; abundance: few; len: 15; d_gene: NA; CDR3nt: TGTGCCAGCAGCTCCCCTGTTCTGCCCCAAGAGACCCAGTACTTC; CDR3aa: CASSSPVLPQETQYF